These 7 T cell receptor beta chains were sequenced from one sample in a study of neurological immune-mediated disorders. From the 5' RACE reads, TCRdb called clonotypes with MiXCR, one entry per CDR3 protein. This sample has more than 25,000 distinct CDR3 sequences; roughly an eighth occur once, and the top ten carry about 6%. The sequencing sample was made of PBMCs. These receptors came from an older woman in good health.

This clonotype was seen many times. The CDR3 bases are TGTGCCAGCAGTTTAAGGCAGGCTTACAATGAGCAGTTCTTC. This gives the protein CASSLRQAYNEQFF. The genes are TRBV28 and TRBJ2-1; D unresolved. Germline V gene sequence: CDR1 MDHEN, CDR2 SYDVKM. With 2 bases removed from V and 4 bases from J, the gap between germline ends came to 9 bases. The CDR3 totals 14 residues. Complete variable domain (other parts from reference TRBV28 and TRBJ2-1): DVKVTQSSRYLVKRTGEKVFLECVQDMDHENMFWYRQDPGLGLRLIYFSYDVKMKEKGDIPEGYSVSREKKERFSLILESASTNQTSMYLCASSLRQAYNEQFFGPGTRLTVL.

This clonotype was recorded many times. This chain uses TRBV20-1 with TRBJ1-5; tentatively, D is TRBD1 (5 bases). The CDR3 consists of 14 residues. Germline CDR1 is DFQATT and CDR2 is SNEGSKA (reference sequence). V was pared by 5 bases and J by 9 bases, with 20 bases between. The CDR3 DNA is TGCAGTGCTCGTTCGGGGCCGGTTGATTCGCCCCAGCATTTT. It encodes CSARSGPVDSPQHF.

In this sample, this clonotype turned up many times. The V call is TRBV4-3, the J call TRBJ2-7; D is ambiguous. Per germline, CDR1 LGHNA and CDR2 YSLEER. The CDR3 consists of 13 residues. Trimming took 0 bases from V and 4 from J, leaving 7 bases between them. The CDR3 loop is CASSQDSWYEQYF. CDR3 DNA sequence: TGCGCCAGCAGCCAAGACTCGTGGTACGAGCAGTACTTC.

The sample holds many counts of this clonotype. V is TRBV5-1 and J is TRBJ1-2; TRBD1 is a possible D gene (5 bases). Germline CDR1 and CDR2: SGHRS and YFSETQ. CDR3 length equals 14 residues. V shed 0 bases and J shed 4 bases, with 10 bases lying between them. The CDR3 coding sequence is TGCGCCAGCAGCTTGGCCCAGGGCGTCTATGGCTACACCTTC. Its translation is CASSLAQGVYGYTF.

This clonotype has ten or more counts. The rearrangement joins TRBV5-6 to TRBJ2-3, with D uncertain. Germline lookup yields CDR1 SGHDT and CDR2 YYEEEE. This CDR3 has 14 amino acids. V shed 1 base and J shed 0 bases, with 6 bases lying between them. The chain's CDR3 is CASSLTLSTDTQYF. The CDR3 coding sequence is TGTGCCAGCAGCTTGACTCTTAGCACAGATACGCAGTATTTT.

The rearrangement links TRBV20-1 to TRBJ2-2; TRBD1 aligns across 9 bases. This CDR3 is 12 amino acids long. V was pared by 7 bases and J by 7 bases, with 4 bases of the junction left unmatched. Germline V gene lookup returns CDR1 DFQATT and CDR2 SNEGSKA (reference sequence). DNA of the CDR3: TGCAGTGGACAGGGGGAGATCGGGGAGCTGTTTTTT. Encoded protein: CSGQGEIGELFF.

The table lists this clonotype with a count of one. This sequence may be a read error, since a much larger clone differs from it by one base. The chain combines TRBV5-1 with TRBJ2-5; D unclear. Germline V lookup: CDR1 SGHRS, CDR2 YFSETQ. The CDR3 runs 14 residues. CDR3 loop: CASSLSAGSETKYF. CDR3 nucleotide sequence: TGCGCCAGCAGCTTGTCGGCCGGATCGGAGACCAAGTACTTC.